This T cell receptor beta chain was identified during a study of blood T cell repertoires in COVID-19. CDR3 size: 15 residues. Germline CDR1 SGHRS, CDR2 YFSETQ. J was trimmed by 4 bases and V by 4 bases; bases with no gene match: 8. The method was immunoSEQ multiplex PCR; TCRdb's version includes in-frame clones alone and lacks a portion of them. The sample consists of 250,000 or so clones, 80% to 85% of them appearing once. Sequenced material: PBMCs or T cells enriched from blood (not recorded which). This receptor was obtained from a man aged 45 to 65 who had recovered from COVID-19. This chain connects TRBV5-1 to TRBJ1-5, with TRBD1 matching 7 bases. The CDR3 region is CASSLEGQFNQPQHF. The CDR3, as DNA: TGCGCCAGCAGCCTGGAGGGACAGTTTAATCAGCCCCAGCATTTT.